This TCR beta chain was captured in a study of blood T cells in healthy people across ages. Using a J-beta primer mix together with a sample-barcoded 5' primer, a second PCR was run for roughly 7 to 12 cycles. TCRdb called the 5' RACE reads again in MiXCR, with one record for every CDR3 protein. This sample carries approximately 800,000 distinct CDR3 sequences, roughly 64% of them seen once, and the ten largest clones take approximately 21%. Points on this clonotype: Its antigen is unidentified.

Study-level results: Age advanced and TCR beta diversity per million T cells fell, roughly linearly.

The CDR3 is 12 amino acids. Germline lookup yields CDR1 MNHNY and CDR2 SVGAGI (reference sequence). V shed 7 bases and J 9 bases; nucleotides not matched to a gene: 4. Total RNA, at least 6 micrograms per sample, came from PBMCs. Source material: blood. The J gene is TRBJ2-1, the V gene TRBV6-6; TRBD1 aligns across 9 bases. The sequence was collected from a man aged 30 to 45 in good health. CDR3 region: CASNRGLGEQFF. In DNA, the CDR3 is TGTGCCAGCAACAGGGGGCTTGGTGAGCAGTTCTTC.